This TCR beta chain stems from a study of blood T cell repertoires in COVID-19 (dated by TCRdb to 2019 to 2021). Context from the whole study: Samples covering the acute and convalescent phases of COVID-19 were provided by collaborators in the United States, Italy and Spain. The repertoires were released in a freely available public database intended as a resource for research on the immune response to SARS-CoV-2. Subjects who had been exposed to COVID-19, were actively infected with it, or had recovered from it provided the deeply sampled blood TCRbeta repertoires that made up the dataset. The material from the prospective study consisted of cDNA or gDNA derived from T cells, B-cell-depleted T cells, or PBMCs. Where available, HLA class I and class II types were obtained from metadata supplied by the sample provider rather than from assay-based typing. Sample metadata almost always included a de-identified subject ID, COVID-19 status, age in years and sex. The samples were drawn from two sources: the first 160 participants of the ongoing ImmuneRACE study, and approximately 1,300 subjects contributed by 6 global collaborators.

The CDR3 has 16 amino acids, counting the end cysteine and phenylalanine. The sequence is cut down to CDR3 DNA, 48 bases in frame from base 1. Cut back by 4 bases and 2 bases, the V and J ends lie 20 bases apart. For CDR1 and CDR2, the germline V gene lists SQVTM and ANQGSEA. TCRbeta CDR3 regions were amplified from genomic DNA using the immunoSEQ Assay, a bias-controlled multiplex PCR. From the authors' description of their analysis: The number of nucleated cells in each sample was estimated from the amplification of reference gene primers within the assay. To quantify the absolute abundance of each unique TCRbeta CDR3 rearrangement, sequence reads were collapsed and filtered. Productive Simpson clonality was computed per sample as the square root of Simpson's diversity index over productive rearrangements. TCRdb mirrors the immuneACCESS table, restricted to in-frame sequences. Some clones are absent from its copies; in checked studies, under half trace to an unresolved V gene, and the reason for the others is unknown. The V and J calls and the clone size are those of that table, but D and trimming were determined from the DNA. Present in this sample are about 230,000 clones, 80% to 90% of which were seen just once. 6% to 8% of the sample is in the top ten clones.

As for this clone: No cognate antigen has been identified for it. The input lacks base qualities; no much larger clone sits a single base away.

In Seattle, one collaborating source enrolled patients while the infection was active and tracked those patients longitudinally over the course of disease. Collaborating institutions collected whole blood in K2EDTA tubes following their own protocols. For TCRbeta analysis, collaborators shipped samples as frozen whole blood, isolated PBMCs, or DNA extracted from either of those sample types. Broad study findings and their caveats: The amount of clinical and demographic metadata varied by source and participant and was provided uncurated.

Here the chain combines TRBV29-1 and TRBJ2-5; the D gene remains uncertain. The receptor's source is an elderly woman with COVID-19, enrolled during active disease. Source material: peripheral blood. The nucleotide sequence is given as TGCAGCGTTGGTACGGGTGGCGGCTTCGGTCAAGAGACCCAGTACTTC. Its product reads: CSVGTGGGFGQETQYF.